This T cell receptor (beta chain) was identified in a study of CD8+CD57+ T cells in acquired aplastic anemia. Study overall: Sorted cells (CD4+ and CD8+) yielded DNA amounts that averaged around 3.5 ug.

Details on this clonotype: The target antigen is unknown.

Whoever was chosen for sequencing had shown CD8+CD57+ cell expansion by flow cytometry. Severe acquired aplastic anemia was present in all patients. Germline values: CDR1 SQVTM, CDR2 ANQGSEA. The CDR3 is made up of 12 amino acids. The V end was cut by 6 bases, the J end by 4 bases, with 12 bases between. Findings and limits, study-wide: Sharing between patients and controls was observed for twenty-nine CD8+ CDR3 sequences.

Genomic DNA provided the template from which TCR beta VDJ and CDR3 profiles were obtained. TCRdb redid the calling of the reads with MiXCR, one entry per CDR3 protein. The table records about 160,000 distinct CDR3 sequences, roughly 43% of them present only once. The chain is built from TRBV29-1 and TRBJ1-2; D ambiguous. The sample consisted of sorted CD4+, CD8+, or CD8+CD57+ T cells (not recorded which) from PBMCs. The sequence was obtained from a human donor with aplastic anemia. In DNA form, the CDR3 reads TGCAGCGTGCCAACATGGGGCTATGGCTACACCTTC. Encoded protein: CSVPTWGYGYTF.